This T cell receptor (beta chain) was documented in a study of CD8 T cells in ankylosing spondylitis. Study-level points and caveats: A motif of 7 to 9 highly homologous TCR beta variants was seen as apparently characteristic of ankylosing spondylitis blood.

TCRdb passed the 5' RACE reads through MiXCR, listing each CDR3 protein once. The repertoire consists of 700,000 to 850,000 distinct CDR3 sequences, with about an eighth occurring once and the leading ten covering 0.51%. The V gene lost 1 base and the J gene lost 1 base, with 13 bases spanning the gap. Germline CDR1 and CDR2: DFQATT and SNEGSKA (reference sequence). This CDR3 is 15 amino acids long. A few counts support this clonotype. Its target is not known. This TCR was recovered from a male donor with ankylosing spondylitis. The V and J genes are TRBV20-1 and TRBJ1-1; no clear D. The sequencing sample was made of blood, either unsorted or a sorted T cell fraction (not recorded which). The CDR3 reads CSARGPMDPNTEAFF. The CDR3 DNA reads TGCAGTGCTAGAGGACCGATGGACCCGAACACTGAAGCTTTCTTT.